Listed below are T cell receptor beta chains from one sample, sequenced in a study of T cell clonotyping in hematopoietic cell transplantation. Profiling relied on immunoSEQ multiplex PCR, and the TCRdb table lists in-frame clones only, not all of them. The repertoire has roughly 13,000 clones, 95% to 98% of them found once; the top ten carry over 4%. The sequencing here drew on peripheral blood mononuclear cells, taken 30 days after allogeneic stem cell transplant. The source of these receptors is a female patient aged 50-65 years who had an allogeneic stem cell transplant from an unrelated donor, so T cells may come from the graft donor. Some clones in this sample may be carry-over from other donors' samples. Each CDR3 is given with its conserved first and last residue. D genes are given only for firm matches. Size is stated for part of the rows, as once, few or many counts, or as a class when the clone is expanded.

j_call,d_call,clone_size,v_call,cdr3_nt,cdr3_aa
TRBJ1-1,.,.,TRBV12-5,TGTGCTAGTGTCCCGGAGGAGGGGAACACTGAAGCTTTCTTT,CASVPEEGNTEAFF
TRBJ2-1,.,.,TRBV30,TGTGCCTGGAGGGATACTAGGGGCGAGCAGTTCTTC,CAWRDTRGEQFF
TRBJ2-5,.,.,TRBV6-5,TGTGCCACGCAGCAGGGGAGGGAGACCCAGTACTTC,CATQQGRETQYF
TRBJ1-1,.,.,TRBV5-8,TGTGCCAGCAGCTTGGGGTCGGGGTCCCCCACTGAAGCTTTCTTT,CASSLGSGSPTEAFF
TRBJ1-5,.,.,TRBV19,TGTGCCAGTAGTATTATCCAGAGGGGCGGCAATCAGCCCCAGCATTTT,CASSIIQRGGNQPQHF
TRBJ1-5,.,.,TRBV12-1,TGTGCCAGCAGCCCGGGACAGGGAGATCAGCCCCAGCATTTT,CASSPGQGDQPQHF
TRBJ1-4,.,once,TRBV30,TGTGCCTGGAGTACACGAAAATCTGGACAGCCCGCAGGAAAACTGTTTTTT,CAWSTRKSGQPAGKLFF
TRBJ2-3,.,once,TRBV5-8,TGTGCCAGCAGCTTGGGACTATTTTTCACAGATACGCAGTATTTT,CASSLGLFFTDTQYF
TRBJ1-6,.,.,TRBV9,TGTGCCAGCAGCGTAGCCCAGAGCTCCTATAATTCACCCCTCCACTTT,CASSVAQSSYNSPLHF
TRBJ1-3,.,.,TRBV6-5,TGTGCCAGCAGCCTCGACCGATACTCTGGAAACACCATATATTTT,CASSLDRYSGNTIYF
TRBJ1-5,.,.,TRBV15,TGTGCCACCAGCAGAGATGCTTGGACAGTTAATCAGCCCCAGCATTTT,CATSRDAWTVNQPQHF
TRBJ2-2,.,.,TRBV18,TGTGCCAGCCCCGACGGGACCCGGGCCAACGGGGAGCTGTTTTTT,CASPDGTRANGELFF
TRBJ2-2,TRBD1,once,TRBV6-4,TGTGCCAGCAGTGCGGGACAGGGGTACACCGGGGAGCTGTTTTTT,CASSAGQGYTGELFF
TRBJ2-6,TRBD2,.,TRBV5-1,TGCGCCAGCACCCGGGAGGCGGGATGGGGGGCCAACGTCCTGACTTTC,CASTREAGWGANVLTF
TRBJ1-2,.,.,TRBV15,TGTGCCACCTCCTACGGGGAGCGCAACTATGGCTACACCTTC,CATSYGERNYGYTF
TRBJ1-1,TRBD1,.,TRBV29-1,TGCAGCGTTCGTACAGGGGGCAACACTGAAGCTTTCTTT,CSVRTGGNTEAFF
TRBJ1-6,TRBD1,once,TRBV2,TGTGCCAGCAGTCCGGGACAGTTGAATTCACCCCTCCACTTT,CASSPGQLNSPLHF
TRBJ2-1,.,hyperexpanded,TRBV7-3,TGTGCCAGCAGCTACGGTAACAATGAGCAGTTCTTC,CASSYGNNEQFF
TRBJ1-1,.,.,TRBV6-5,TGTGCCAGCAGTCGAACAATAAAGAACACTGAAGCTTTCTTT,CASSRTIKNTEAFF
TRBJ1-5,TRBD1,.,TRBV9,TGTGCCAGCAGCGAACAGGGGGTTAGCAATCAGCCCCAGCATTTT,CASSEQGVSNQPQHF
TRBJ1-6,.,.,TRBV4-1,TGCGCCAGCAGCCCGACACGGCGGGACGGTGATTCACCCCTCCACTTT,CASSPTRRDGDSPLHF
TRBJ2-2,.,.,TRBV5-1,TGCGCCAGCAGCTTCACAGGGACGAACACCGGGGAGCTGTTTTTT,CASSFTGTNTGELFF
TRBJ1-1,.,.,TRBV7-8,TGTGCCAGCAGCCCCAACCGGCCCCGCGGGGACACTGAAGCTTTCTTT,CASSPNRPRGDTEAFF
TRBJ1-2,.,.,TRBV5-6,TGTGCCAGCAGCTTGGGAGGGACTTCCTATGGCTACACCTTC,CASSLGGTSYGYTF
TRBJ1-6,.,.,TRBV6-6,TGTGCCAGCAGCTCCGGACCGGAGGGTTCACCCCTCCACTTT,CASSSGPEGSPLHF
TRBJ1-5,.,.,TRBV19,TGTGCCAGTACTCCCAGACAAGGACAAAGAGCCCAGCATTTT,CASTPRQGQRAQHF
TRBJ1-3,.,.,TRBV6-5,TGTGCCAGCAGTTACCCTATGCGAGCATATTTT,CASSYPMRAYF
TRBJ1-2,TRBD1,.,TRBV18,TGTGCCAGCTCACTACAGGGGAACTATGGCTACACCTTC,CASSLQGNYGYTF
TRBJ1-1,.,.,TRBV9,TGTGCCAGCAGCGTAGGATTGGGGAACACTGAAGCTTTCTTT,CASSVGLGNTEAFF
TRBJ1-6,.,once,TRBV2,TGTGCCAGCAGGGGAAATTCACCCCTCCACTTT,CASRGNSPLHF
TRBJ2-7,TRBD1,.,TRBV7-6,TGTGCCAGCAGCTCTACCGCGGACAGGCCCCCCTACGAGCAGTACTTC,CASSSTADRPPYEQYF
TRBJ2-5,.,.,TRBV29-1,TGCAGCGTTGAGGGGAGAGGGGGTGAGACCCAGTACTTC,CSVEGRGGETQYF
TRBJ1-2,.,.,TRBV4-1,TGCGCCAGCAGCCAAGTAGGTAGGAATGATGGCTACACCTTC,CASSQVGRNDGYTF
TRBJ2-5,TRBD1,.,TRBV7-9,TGTGCCAGCAGCTTAGGGGACAGGGGAGGAGAGACCCAGTACTTC,CASSLGDRGGETQYF
TRBJ2-1,TRBD2,.,TRBV7-3,TGTGCCAGCAGCTTAAGAGGCGCATCACTGACTAGCGGGGGCTCCTACAATGAGCAGTTCTTC,CASSLRGASLTSGGSYNEQFF
TRBJ2-7,TRBD1,.,TRBV19,TGTGCCAGTAGTATAGGGACAGGGCGGAACGAGCAGTACTTC,CASSIGTGRNEQYF
TRBJ1-1,.,.,TRBV5-1,TGCGCCAGCAGCTTGGAAGCAGGGAGGGGCACTGAAGCTTTCTTT,CASSLEAGRGTEAFF
TRBJ1-1,.,few,TRBV14,TGTGCCAGCAGCCCAATCCTAGGCGCTGAAGCTTTCTTT,CASSPILGAEAFF